This T cell receptor beta chain stems from a study of blood T cell repertoires in COVID-19. Overall study: Sites in the United States, Italy and Spain provided acute and convalescent COVID-19 samples. PBMCs, B-cell-depleted T cells, or T cells provided the cDNA or gDNA that made up the material.

Losses at the gene ends were 3 bases for V and 5 bases for J; bases not matched to a gene: 3. Germline-derived CDR1 and CDR2 are MRHNA and SNTAGT. CDR3 size: 14 residues. Per the original methods: Amplified reference gene primers provided the basis for estimating nucleated cell counts. Sequencing was performed with immunoSEQ multiplex PCR; in TCRdb, only in-frame clones are kept and a portion is missing. V and J calls and clone size are as listed in that table; D and trimming were resolved from the DNA. The sample includes around 150,000 clones, 80% to 90% of them seen just once. The receptor comes from a man between 65 and 79 years old with acute or convalescent COVID-19. The rearrangement joins TRBV6-4 to TRBJ2-2; 7 bases map to TRBD1. The sequenced material came from peripheral blood. Here the CDR3 DNA reads TGTGCCAGCAGTGAATTACAGGGGACCGGGGAGCTGTTTTTT. The encoded protein is CASSELQGTGELFF.